This T cell receptor beta chain was documented in a study of T cell clonotyping in hematopoietic cell transplantation. General study results and limits: After transplant, recipient diversity fell while pathologically expanded clonotypes grew through day 180. No sorting was done, leaving CD4 and CD8 contributions mixed.

As for this clone: The antigen is undetermined.

The time point was: recipient sample about 28 days before transplant, after cytoreduction. Samples: about 28 days before transplant, then days 30, 100 and 180 after. Only in-frame clones appear in the TCRdb table, and some are missing; sequencing was by immunoSEQ multiplex PCR. The sample carries tens of thousands of clones, 60% to 85% recorded once. Trimming cost V 3 bases and J 4 bases, with 7 bases left between them. The CDR3 totals 12 residues. Germline V CDR1 and CDR2: SGHRS, YFSETQ. This specimen consisted of peripheral blood mononuclear cells, obtained before stem cell transplant. This chain links TRBV5-1 with TRBJ1-2, with a weak D call TRBD1 (5 bases). The clonotype comes from a woman under 40 with chronic myeloid leukemia. Some clones in this sample may be carry-over from other donors' samples. The CDR3 protein is CASSWDGYGYTF. CDR3 coding DNA: TGCGCCAGCAGCTGGGACGGCTATGGCTACACCTTC.